The rows below give T cell receptor beta chains drawn from one sample of a study of cytomegalovirus exposure and HLA in healthy donors. The protocol was immunoSEQ multiplex PCR, while the TCRdb copy is restricted to in-frame clones and leaves out a portion. Found here are roughly 200,000 clones, more than 65% of them singletons; the top ten hold roughly 3.2%. Sequencing input: PBMCs. Source of these receptors: a middle-aged man in good health and CMV-seropositive. Each CDR3 is given with its conserved first and last residue. D genes are given only for firm matches.

J gene	D gene	V gene	CDR3 DNA	CDR3 protein
TRBJ2-2	TRBD2	TRBV12-5	TGTGCTAGTGGTTTGGGGACTAGCGGAACCACCGGGGAGCTGTTTTTT	CASGLGTSGTTGELFF
TRBJ2-5	TRBD2	TRBV2	TGTGCCAGCAGCGGGACTAGCGGGATGGTCGGGGGGACCCAGTACTTC	CASSGTSGMVGGTQYF
TRBJ2-7	TRBD1	TRBV2	TGTGCCAGCAATAAGGACAGGGAAGACGAGCAGTACTTC	CASNKDREDEQYF
TRBJ2-7	TRBD2	TRBV28	TGTGCCAGCAGTTCTGCGGGAGTAGCTCTAACACACGAGCAGTACTTC	CASSSAGVALTHEQYF
TRBJ2-7	.	TRBV7-8	TGTGCCAGCAGCTTACCCCCAGCGGGTAATTTCTACGAGCAGTACTTC	CASSLPPAGNFYEQYF
TRBJ1-6	.	TRBV10-2	TGCGCCAGCAGGTGGGACATTGGCAATTCACCCCTCCACTTT	CASRWDIGNSPLHF
TRBJ2-5	.	TRBV6-5	TGTGCCAGCAGTTACTCGATTTTGGGCGGGGAGACCCAGTACTTC	CASSYSILGGETQYF
TRBJ1-6	TRBD1	TRBV4-2	TGTGCCAGCAGCCACGACAGGGACTCTTCACCCCTCCACTTT	CASSHDRDSSPLHF
TRBJ2-3	TRBD2	TRBV4-1	TGCGCCAGCAGCCGCAGCGGGGCAGGAGCTGATACGCAGTATTTT	CASSRSGAGADTQYF
TRBJ2-7	.	TRBV9	TGTGCCAGCAGCCCCAGGGACATCCACGAGCAGTACTTC	CASSPRDIHEQYF
TRBJ2-7	.	TRBV6-6	TGTGCCAGCAGTTACTCCGCCTACGAGCAGTACTTC	CASSYSAYEQYF